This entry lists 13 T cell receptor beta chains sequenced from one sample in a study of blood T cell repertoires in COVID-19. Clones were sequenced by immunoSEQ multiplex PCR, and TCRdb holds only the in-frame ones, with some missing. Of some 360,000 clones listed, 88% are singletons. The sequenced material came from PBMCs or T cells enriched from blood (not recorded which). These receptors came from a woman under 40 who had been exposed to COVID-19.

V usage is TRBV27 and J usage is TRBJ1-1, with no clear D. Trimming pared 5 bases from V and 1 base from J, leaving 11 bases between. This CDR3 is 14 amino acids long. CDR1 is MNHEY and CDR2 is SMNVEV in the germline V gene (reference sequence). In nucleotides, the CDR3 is TGTGCCAGCAGTCGGTACACAGAGAACACTGAAGCTTTCTTT. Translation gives CASSRYTENTEAFF.

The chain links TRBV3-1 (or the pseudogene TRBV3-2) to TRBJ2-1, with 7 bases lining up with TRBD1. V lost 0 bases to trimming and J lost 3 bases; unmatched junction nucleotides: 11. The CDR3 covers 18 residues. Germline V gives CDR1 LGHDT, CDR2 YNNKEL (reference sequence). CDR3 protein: CASSQDAGTANHYNEQFF. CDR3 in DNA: TGTGCCAGCAGCCAAGACGCCGGGACAGCTAATCACTACAATGAGCAGTTCTTC.

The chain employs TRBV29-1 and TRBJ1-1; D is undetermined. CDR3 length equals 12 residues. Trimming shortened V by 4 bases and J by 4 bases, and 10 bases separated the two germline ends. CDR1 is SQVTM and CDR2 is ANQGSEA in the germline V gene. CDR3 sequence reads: CSVAEASTEAFF. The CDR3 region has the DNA TGCAGCGTTGCCGAGGCGTCCACTGAAGCTTTCTTT.

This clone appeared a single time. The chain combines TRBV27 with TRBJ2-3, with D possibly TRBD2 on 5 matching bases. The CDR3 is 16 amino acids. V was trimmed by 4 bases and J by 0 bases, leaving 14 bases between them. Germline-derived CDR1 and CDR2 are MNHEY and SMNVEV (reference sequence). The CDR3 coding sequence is TGTGCCAGCAGTTATTCGGGGAGCGGAAGCACAGATACGCAGTATTTT. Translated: CASSYSGSGSTDTQYF.

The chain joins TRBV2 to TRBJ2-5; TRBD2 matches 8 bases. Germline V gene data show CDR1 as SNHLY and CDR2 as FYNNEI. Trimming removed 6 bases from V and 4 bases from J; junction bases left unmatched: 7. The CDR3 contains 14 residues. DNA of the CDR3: TGTGCCAGCAGGTGGCGGGAGGCGGGAGAGACCCAGTACTTC. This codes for CASRWREAGETQYF.

The CDR3 spells CASSESPGGNEQYF. DNA for the CDR3: TGCGCCAGCAGTGAGTCCCCGGGGGGTAACGAGCAGTACTTC. The rearrangement links TRBV10-2 to TRBJ2-7; 7 bases fit TRBD2. Losses at the gene ends were 0 bases for V and 5 bases for J; bases not matched to a gene: 4. This CDR3 has 14 residues. Germline-derived CDR1 and CDR2 are WSHSY and SAAADI.

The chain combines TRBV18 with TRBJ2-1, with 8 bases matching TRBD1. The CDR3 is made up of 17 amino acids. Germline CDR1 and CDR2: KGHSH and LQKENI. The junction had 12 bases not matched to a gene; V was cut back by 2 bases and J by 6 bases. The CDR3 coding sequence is TGTGCCAGCTCACCAATTCCCGGACAGGGCGATGGCAATGAGCAGTTCTTC. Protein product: CASSPIPGQGDGNEQFF.

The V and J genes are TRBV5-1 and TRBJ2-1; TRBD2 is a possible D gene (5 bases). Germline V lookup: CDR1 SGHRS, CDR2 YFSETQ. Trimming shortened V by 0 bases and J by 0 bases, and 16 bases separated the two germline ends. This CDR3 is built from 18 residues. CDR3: CASSLEGSGSSSYNEQFF. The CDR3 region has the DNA TGCGCCAGCAGCTTGGAAGGCTCGGGGTCAAGCTCCTACAATGAGCAGTTCTTC.

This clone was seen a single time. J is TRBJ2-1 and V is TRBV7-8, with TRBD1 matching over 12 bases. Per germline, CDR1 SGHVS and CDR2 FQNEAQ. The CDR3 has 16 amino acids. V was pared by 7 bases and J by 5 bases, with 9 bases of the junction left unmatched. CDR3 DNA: TGTGCCAGCACCCCCCACCGGGACAGGGGGCACAATGAGCAGTTCTTC. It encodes CASTPHRDRGHNEQFF.

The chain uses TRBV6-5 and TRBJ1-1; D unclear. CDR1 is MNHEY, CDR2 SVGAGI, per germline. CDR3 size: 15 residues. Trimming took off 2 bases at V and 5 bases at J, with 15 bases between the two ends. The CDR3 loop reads CASSYIRVKYTEAFF. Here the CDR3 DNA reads TGTGCCAGCAGTTACATTCGGGTGAAGTATACTGAAGCTTTCTTT.

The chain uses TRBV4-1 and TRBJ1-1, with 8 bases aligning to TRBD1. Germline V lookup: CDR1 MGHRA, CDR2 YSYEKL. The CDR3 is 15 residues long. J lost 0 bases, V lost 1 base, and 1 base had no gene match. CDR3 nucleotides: TGCGCCAGCAGCCAAGCGACAGGGGTGAACACTGAAGCTTTCTTT. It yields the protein CASSQATGVNTEAFF.

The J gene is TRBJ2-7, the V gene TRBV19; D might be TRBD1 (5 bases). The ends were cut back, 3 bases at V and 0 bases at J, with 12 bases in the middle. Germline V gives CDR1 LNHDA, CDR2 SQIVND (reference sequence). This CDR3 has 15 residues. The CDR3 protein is CASSIDRSSSYEQYF. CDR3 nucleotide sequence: TGTGCCAGTAGTATCGACAGAAGTAGCTCCTACGAGCAGTACTTC.

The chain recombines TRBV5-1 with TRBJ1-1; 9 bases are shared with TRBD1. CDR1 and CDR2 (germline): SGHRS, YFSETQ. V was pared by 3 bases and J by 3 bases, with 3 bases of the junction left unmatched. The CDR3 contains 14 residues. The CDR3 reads CASSWRQGDTEAFF. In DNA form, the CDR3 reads TGCGCCAGCAGCTGGCGACAGGGGGACACTGAAGCTTTCTTT.